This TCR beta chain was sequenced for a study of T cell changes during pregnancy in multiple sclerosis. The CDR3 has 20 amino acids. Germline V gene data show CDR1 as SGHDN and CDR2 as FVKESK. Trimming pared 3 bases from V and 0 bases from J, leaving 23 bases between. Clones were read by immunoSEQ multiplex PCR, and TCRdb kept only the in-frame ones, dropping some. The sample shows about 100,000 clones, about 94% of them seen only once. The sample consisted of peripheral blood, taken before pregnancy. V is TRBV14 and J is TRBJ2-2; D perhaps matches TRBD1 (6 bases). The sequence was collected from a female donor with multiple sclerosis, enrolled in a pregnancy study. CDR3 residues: CASSHWDISGFRANTGELFF. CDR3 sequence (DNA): TGTGCCAGCAGCCATTGGGACATCTCGGGGTTCCGAGCGAACACCGGGGAGCTGTTTTTT.